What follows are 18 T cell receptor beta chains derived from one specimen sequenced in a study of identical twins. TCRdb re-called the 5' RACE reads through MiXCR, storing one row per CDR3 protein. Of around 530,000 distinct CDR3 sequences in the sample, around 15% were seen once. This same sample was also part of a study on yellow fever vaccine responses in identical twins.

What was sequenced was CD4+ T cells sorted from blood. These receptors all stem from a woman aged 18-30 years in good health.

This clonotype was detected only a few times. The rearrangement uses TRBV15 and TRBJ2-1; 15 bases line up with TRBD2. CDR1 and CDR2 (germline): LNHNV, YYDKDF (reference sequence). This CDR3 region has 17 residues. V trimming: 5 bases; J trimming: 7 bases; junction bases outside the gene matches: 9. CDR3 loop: CATSPRGTSGRNNEQFF. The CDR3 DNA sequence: TGTGCCACCAGCCCTCGAGGGACTAGCGGGAGGAATAATGAGCAGTTCTTC.

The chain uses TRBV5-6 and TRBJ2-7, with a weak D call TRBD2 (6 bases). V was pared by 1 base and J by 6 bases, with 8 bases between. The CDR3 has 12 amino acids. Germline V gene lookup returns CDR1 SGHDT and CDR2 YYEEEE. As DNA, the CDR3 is TGTGCCAGCAGCTTGCGGAGGGGCGAGCAGTACGTC. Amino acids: CASSLRRGEQYV.

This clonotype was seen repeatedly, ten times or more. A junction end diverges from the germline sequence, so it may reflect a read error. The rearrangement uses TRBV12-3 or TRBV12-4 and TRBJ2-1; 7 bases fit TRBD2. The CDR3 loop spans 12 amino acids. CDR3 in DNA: TGTGCCAGCAGTTTAGGGACTAGTCTCCCGAGCTTC. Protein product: CASSLGTSLPSF.

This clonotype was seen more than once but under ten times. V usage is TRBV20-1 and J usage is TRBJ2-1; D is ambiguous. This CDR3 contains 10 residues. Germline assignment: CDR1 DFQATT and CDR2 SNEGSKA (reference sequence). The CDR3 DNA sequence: TGCAGCGGCAGTTACAATGAGCAGTTCTTC. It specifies CSGSYNEQFF.

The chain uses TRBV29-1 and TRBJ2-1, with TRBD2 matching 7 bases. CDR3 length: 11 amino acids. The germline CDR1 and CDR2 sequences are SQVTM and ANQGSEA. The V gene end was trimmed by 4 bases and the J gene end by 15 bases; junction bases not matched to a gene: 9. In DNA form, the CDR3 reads TGCAGCGTTGGGTTGTGGGCGGGAGTGTTCTTC. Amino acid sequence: CSVGLWAGVFF.

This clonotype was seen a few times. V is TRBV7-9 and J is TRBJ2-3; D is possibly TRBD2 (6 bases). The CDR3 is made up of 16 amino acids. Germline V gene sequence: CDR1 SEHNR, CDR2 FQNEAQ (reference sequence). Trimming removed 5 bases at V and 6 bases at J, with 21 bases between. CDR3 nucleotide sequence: TGTGCCAGCAGCCGACTGGCGTCTAGCGCTGCCGATACGCAGTATTTT. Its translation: CASSRLASSAADTQYF. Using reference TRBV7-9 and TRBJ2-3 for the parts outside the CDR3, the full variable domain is DTGVSQNPRHKITKRGQNVTFRCDPISEHNRLYWYRQTLGQGPEFLTYFQNEAQLEKSRLLSDRFSAERPKGSFSTLEIQRTEQGDSAMYLCASSRLASSAADTQYFGPGTRLTVL.

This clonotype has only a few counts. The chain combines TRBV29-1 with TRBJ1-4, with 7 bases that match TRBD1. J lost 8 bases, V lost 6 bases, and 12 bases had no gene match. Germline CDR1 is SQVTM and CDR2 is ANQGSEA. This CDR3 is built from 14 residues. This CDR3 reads CSVQFDRVNEKLFF. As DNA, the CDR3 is TGCAGCGTGCAGTTCGACAGGGTGAACGAAAAACTGTTTTTT.

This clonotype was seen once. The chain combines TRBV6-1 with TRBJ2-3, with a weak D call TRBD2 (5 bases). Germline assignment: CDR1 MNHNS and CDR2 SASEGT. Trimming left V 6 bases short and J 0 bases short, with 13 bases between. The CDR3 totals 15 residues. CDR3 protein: CASRPIASSTDTQYF. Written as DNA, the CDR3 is TGTGCCAGCAGGCCAATAGCGAGCAGCACAGATACGCAGTATTTT.

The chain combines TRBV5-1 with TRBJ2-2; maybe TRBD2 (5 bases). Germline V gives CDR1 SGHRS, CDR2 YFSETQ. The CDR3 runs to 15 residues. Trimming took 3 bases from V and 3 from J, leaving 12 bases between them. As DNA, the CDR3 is TGCGCCAGCAGCTCCGCGGGCAGACACACCGGGGAGCTGTTTTTT. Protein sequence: CASSSAGRHTGELFF.

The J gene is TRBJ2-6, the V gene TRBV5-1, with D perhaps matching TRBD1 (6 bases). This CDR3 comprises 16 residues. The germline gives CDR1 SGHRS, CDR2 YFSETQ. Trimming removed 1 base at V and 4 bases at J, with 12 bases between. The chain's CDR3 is CASSLMGAKGANVLTF. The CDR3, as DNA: TGCGCCAGCAGCTTGATGGGGGCCAAAGGGGCCAACGTCCTGACTTTC. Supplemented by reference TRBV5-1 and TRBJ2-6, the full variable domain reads KAGVTQTPRYLIKTRGQQVTLSCSPISGHRSVSWYQQTPGQGLQFLFEYFSETQRNKGNFPGRFSGRQFSNSRSEMNVSTLELGDSALYLCASSLMGAKGANVLTFGAGSRLTVL.

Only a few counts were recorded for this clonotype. The CDR3 coding sequence is TGCGCCAGCAGCTTGGGACAGGGGTTTAACGAGCAGTACTTC. Translation gives CASSLGQGFNEQYF. The chain couples TRBV5-1 to TRBJ2-7; 8 bases fit TRBD1. The CDR3 length is 14 residues. The V gene's germline CDR1 is SGHRS and CDR2 YFSETQ. With 0 bases clipped from V and 5 bases from J, the junction kept 4 bases outside the gene matches.

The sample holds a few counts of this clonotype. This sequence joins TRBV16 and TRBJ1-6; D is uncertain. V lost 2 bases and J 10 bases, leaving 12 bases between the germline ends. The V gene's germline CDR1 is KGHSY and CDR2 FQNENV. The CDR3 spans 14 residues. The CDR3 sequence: CASSQLQSGSPLHF. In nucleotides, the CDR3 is TGTGCCAGCAGCCAACTGCAGTCTGGGTCACCCCTCCACTTT.

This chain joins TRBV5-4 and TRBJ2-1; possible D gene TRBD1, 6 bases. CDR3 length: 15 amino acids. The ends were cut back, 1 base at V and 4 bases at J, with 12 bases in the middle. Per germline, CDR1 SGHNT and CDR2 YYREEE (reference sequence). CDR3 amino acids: CASSLPPGAYNEQFF. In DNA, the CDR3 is TGTGCCAGCAGCTTGCCGCCAGGGGCGTACAATGAGCAGTTCTTC.

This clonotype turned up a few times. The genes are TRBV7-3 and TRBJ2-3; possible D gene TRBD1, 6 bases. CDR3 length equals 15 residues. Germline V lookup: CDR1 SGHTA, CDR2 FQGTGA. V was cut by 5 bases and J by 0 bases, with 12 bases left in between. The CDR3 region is CASSPKGVSTDTQYF. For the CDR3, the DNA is TGTGCCAGCAGCCCAAAGGGGGTTAGCACAGATACGCAGTATTTT.

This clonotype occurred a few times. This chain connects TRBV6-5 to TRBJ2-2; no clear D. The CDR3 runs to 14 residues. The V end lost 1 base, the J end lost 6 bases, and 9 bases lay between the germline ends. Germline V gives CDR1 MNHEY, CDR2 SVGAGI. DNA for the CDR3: TGTGCCAGCAGTTACTTTGGTCCAGCCGGGGAGCTGTTTTTT. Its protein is CASSYFGPAGELFF.

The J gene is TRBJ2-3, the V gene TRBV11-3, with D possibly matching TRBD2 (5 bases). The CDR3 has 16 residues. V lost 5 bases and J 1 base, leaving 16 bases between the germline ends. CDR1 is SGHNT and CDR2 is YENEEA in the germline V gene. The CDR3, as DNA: TGTGCCAGCAGCCAACAGCGGCTAGAAGGCACAGATACGCAGTATTTT. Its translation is CASSQQRLEGTDTQYF.

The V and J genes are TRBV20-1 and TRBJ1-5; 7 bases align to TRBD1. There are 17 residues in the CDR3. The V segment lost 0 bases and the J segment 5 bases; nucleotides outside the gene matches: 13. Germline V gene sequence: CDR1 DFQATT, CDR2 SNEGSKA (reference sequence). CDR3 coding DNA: TGCAGTGCTAGAGATCCGAAGGCAGGGGGAGATGATCAGCCCCAGCATTTT. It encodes CSARDPKAGGDDQPQHF.

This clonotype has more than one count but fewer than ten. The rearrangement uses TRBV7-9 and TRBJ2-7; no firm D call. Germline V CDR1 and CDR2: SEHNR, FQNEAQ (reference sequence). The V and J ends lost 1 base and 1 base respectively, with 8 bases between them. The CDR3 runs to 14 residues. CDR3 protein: CASSLVQVSYEQYF. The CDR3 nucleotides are TGTGCCAGCAGCTTAGTCCAGGTGTCCTACGAGCAGTACTTC.